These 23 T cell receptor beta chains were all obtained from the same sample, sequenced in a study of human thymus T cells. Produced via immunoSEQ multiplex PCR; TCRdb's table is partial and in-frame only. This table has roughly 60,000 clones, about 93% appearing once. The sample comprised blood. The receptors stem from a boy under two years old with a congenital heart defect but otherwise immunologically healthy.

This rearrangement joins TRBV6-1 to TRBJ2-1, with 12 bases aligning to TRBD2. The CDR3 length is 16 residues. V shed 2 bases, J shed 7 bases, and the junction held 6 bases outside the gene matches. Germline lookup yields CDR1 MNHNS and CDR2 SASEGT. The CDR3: CASSELGTSGWNEQFF. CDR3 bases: TGTGCCAGCAGTGAACTCGGGACTAGCGGGTGGAATGAGCAGTTCTTC.

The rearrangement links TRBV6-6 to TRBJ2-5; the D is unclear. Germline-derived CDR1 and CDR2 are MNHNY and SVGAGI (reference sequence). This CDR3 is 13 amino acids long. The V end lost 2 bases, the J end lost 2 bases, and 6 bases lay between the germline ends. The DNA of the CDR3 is TGTGCCAGCAGTTACACCGAGCAAGAGACCCAGTACTTC. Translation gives CASSYTEQETQYF.

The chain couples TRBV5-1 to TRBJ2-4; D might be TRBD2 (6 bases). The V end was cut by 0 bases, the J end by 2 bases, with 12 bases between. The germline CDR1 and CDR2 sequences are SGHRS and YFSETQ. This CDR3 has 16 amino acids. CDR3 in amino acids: CASSLGVAGTKNIQYF. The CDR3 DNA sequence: TGCGCCAGCAGCTTGGGAGTTGCGGGGACCAAAAACATTCAGTACTTC.

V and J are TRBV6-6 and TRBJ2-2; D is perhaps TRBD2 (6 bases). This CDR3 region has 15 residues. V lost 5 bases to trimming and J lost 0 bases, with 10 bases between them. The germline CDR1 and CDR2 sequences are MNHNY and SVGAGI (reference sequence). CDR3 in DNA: TGTGCCAGCAGTCTTGGGACTTCGAACACCGGGGAGCTGTTTTTT. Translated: CASSLGTSNTGELFF.

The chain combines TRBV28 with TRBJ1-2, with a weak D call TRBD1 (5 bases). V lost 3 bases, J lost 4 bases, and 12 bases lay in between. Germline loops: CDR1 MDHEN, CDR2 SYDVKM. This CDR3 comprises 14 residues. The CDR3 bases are TGTGCCAGCAGTTTCGCGGGACTGCGCTATGGCTACACCTTC. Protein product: CASSFAGLRYGYTF.

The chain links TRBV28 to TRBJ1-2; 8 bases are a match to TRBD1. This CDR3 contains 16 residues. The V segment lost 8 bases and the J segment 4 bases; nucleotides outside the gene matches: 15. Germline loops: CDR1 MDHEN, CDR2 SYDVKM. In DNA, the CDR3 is TGTGCCAGCGATCAGACAGGGGCCTTATCATTCTATGGCTACACCTTC. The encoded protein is CASDQTGALSFYGYTF.

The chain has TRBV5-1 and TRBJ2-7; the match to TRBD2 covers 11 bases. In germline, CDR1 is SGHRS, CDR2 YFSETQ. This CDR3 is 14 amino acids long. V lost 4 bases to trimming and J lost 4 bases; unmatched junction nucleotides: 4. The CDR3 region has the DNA TGCGCCAGCAGCCCGGGACTAGCGGAATACGAGCAGTACTTC. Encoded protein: CASSPGLAEYEQYF.

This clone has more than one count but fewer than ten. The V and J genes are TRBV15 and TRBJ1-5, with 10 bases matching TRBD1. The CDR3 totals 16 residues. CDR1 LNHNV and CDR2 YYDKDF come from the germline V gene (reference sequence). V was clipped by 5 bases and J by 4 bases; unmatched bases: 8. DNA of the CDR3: TGTGCCACCAGCCACCGGGACAGGGGAGGAAATCAGCCCCAGCATTTT. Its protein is CATSHRDRGGNQPQHF. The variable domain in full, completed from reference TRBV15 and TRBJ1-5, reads DAMVIQNPRYQVTQFGKPVTLSCSQTLNHNVMYWYQQKSSQAPKLLFHYYDKDFNNEADTPDNFQSRRPNTSFCFLDIRSPGLGDTAMYLCATSHRDRGGNQPQHFGDGTRLSIL.

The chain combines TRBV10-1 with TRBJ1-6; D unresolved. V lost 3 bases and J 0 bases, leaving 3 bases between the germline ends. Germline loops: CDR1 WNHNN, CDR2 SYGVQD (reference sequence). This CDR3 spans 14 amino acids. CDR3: CASSDSSYNSPLHF. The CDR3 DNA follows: TGCGCCAGCAGTGACAGCTCCTATAATTCACCCCTCCACTTT.

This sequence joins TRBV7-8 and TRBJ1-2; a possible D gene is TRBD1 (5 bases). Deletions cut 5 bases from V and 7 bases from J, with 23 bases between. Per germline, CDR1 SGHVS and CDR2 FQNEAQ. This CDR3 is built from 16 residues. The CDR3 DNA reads TGTGCCAGCAGCAAAGACAGAGTCCGACCGAAGGGTGGCTACACCTTC. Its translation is CASSKDRVRPKGGYTF. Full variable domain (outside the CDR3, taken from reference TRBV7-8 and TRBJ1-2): GAGVSQSPRYKVAKRGQDVALRCDPISGHVSLFWYQQALGQGPEFLTYFQNEAQLDKSGLPSDRFFAERPEGSVSTLKIQRTQQEDSAVYLCASSKDRVRPKGGYTFGSGTRLTVV.

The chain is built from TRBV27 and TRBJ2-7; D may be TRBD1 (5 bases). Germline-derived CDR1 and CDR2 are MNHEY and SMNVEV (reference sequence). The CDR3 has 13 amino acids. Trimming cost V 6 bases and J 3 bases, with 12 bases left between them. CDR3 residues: CASSSGKDYEQYF. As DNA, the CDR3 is TGTGCCAGCAGCTCAGGGAAGGACTACGAGCAGTACTTC.

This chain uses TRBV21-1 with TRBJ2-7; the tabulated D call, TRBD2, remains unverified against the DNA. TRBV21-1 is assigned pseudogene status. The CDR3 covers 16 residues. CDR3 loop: CASSKALPSVSYEQYF. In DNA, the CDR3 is TGTGCCAGCAGCAAAGCGCTACCTAGCGTCTCCTACGAGCAGTACTTC.

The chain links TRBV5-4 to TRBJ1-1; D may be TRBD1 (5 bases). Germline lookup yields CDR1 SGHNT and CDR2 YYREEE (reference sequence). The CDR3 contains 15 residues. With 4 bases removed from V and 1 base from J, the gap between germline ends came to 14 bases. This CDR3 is CASSLNRLWNTEAFF. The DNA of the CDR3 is TGTGCCAGCAGCCTCAACAGGTTATGGAACACTGAAGCTTTCTTT.

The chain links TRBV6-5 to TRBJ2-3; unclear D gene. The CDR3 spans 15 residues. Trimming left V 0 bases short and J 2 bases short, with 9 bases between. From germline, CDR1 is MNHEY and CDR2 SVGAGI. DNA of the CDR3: TGTGCCAGCAGTTACTCTAGGGCCGACACAGATACGCAGTATTTT. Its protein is CASSYSRADTDTQYF.

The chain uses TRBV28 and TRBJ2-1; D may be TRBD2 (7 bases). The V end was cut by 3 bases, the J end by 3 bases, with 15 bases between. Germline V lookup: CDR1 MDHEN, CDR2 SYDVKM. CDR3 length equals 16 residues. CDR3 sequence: CASSFPGLGGYNEQFF. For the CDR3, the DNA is TGTGCCAGCAGTTTCCCCGGACTAGGGGGCTACAATGAGCAGTTCTTC.

In DNA, the CDR3 is TGTGCCAGCAGCTCTAGCGGGGGGTCTATGTACGAGCAGTACTTC. Protein product: CASSSSGGSMYEQYF. The gene calls are TRBV7-2 and TRBJ2-7; 11 positions match TRBD2. CDR3 length: 15 residues. Losses at the gene ends were 4 bases for V and 4 bases for J; bases not matched to a gene: 6. CDR1 is SGHTA and CDR2 is FQGNSA in the germline V gene.

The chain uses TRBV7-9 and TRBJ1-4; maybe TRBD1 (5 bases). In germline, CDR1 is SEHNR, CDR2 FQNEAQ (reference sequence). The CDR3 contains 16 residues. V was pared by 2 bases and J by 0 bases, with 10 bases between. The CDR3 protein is CASSLLDTTTNEKLFF. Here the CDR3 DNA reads TGTGCCAGCAGCTTACTGGACACTACAACTAATGAAAAACTGTTTTTT.

The CDR3 loop reads CASSLVWGGHSGNTIYF. CDR3 bases: TGTGCCAGCAGCTTAGTTTGGGGGGGACACTCTGGAAACACCATATATTTT. The chain employs TRBV7-2 and TRBJ1-3; possible D gene TRBD1, 6 bases. Per germline, CDR1 SGHTA and CDR2 FQGNSA. With 1 base removed from V and 0 bases from J, the gap between germline ends came to 13 bases. This CDR3 has 17 amino acids.

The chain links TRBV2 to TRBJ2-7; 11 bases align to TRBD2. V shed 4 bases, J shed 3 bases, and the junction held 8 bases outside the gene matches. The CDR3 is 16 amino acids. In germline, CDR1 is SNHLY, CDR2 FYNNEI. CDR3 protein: CASSGRDGTSGYEQYF. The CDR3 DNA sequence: TGTGCCAGCAGTGGGAGAGACGGGACTAGCGGCTACGAGCAGTACTTC. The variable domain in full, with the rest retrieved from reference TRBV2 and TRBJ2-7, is EPEVTQTPSHQVTQMGQEVILRCVPISNHLYFYWYRQILGQKVEFLVSFYNNEISEKSEIFDDQFSVERPDGSNFTLKIRSTKLEDSAMYFCASSGRDGTSGYEQYFGPGTRLTVT.

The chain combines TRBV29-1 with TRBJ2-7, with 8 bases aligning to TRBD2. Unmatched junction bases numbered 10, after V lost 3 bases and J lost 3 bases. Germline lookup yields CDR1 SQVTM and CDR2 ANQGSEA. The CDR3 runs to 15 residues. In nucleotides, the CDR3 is TGCAGCGTTGATCAAGGGGCGGGGGGCCTCTACGAGCAGTACTTC. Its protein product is CSVDQGAGGLYEQYF.

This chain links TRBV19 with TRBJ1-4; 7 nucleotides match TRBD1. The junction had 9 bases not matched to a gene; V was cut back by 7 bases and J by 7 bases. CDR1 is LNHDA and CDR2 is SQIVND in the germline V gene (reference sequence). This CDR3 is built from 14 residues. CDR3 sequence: CASTPGQRGEKLFF. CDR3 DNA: TGTGCCAGTACTCCGGGACAGCGAGGTGAAAAACTGTTTTTT.

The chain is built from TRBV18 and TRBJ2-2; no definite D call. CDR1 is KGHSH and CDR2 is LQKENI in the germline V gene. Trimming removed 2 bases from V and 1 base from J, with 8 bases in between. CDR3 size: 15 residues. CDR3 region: CASSPGLGNTGELFF. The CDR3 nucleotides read TGTGCCAGCTCACCAGGGCTAGGGAACACCGGGGAGCTGTTTTTT.

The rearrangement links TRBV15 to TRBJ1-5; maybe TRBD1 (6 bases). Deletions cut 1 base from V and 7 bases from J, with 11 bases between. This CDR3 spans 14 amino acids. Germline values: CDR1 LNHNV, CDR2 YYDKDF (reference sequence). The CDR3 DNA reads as TGTGCCACCAGCAGAGTACAGGGCTGGCAGCCCCAGCATTTT. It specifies CATSRVQGWQPQHF.